The following is a T cell receptor (beta chain) sequence with its context. The sample originates from a study of blood T cell repertoires in COVID-19. The CDR3 extends over 11 amino acids. Germline V gene lookup returns CDR1 SQVTM and CDR2 ANQGSEA. V shed 4 bases and J shed 2 bases, with 6 bases lying between them. The data were produced by immunoSEQ multiplex PCR, yet TCRdb's version contains in-frame clones alone and is incomplete. The sample holds some 100,000 clones, 80% to 90% seen once. The source of this sequence is a human donor in a cohort sampled during active COVID-19. The chain is built from TRBV29-1 and TRBJ2-7; no clear D gene. Sequencing was done on a sample of peripheral blood. In DNA form, the CDR3 reads TGCAGCGTTGGGCAGGCCTACGAGCAGTACTTC. The encoded protein is CSVGQAYEQYF.